The 18 T cell receptor beta chains presented below share a single source sample, sequenced in a study of T cell responses to AZD1222 COVID-19 vaccine. The repertoire was sequenced with immunoSEQ multiplex PCR; TCRdb's copy has only in-frame clones and lacks some. The sample holds 150,000 to 200,000 clones, 85% to 95% seen once. Sequences were derived from peripheral blood, sampled on day 0 of AZD1222 vaccination. Source of these receptors: an adult in good health.

The rearrangement links TRBV9 to TRBJ1-2, with D possibly matching TRBD1 (5 bases). CDR3 length: 14 residues. V lost 6 bases and J 8 bases, leaving 20 bases between the germline ends. Germline V lookup: CDR1 SGDLS, CDR2 YYNGEE. CDR3 in amino acids: CASTPGDGGDGYTF. CDR3 sequence (DNA): TGTGCCAGCACCCCAGGAGATGGGGGTGACGGCTACACCTTC.

This clone was observed once. The gene calls are TRBV29-1 and TRBJ2-1; D is uncertain. CDR1 is SQVTM and CDR2 is ANQGSEA in the germline V gene. Trimming cost V 3 bases and J 7 bases, with 7 bases left between them. The CDR3 consists of 11 residues. CDR3 amino acids: CSVESRNEQFF. Here the CDR3 DNA reads TGCAGCGTTGAGAGCCGTAATGAGCAGTTCTTC.

The gene calls are TRBV9 and TRBJ2-3; D uncertain. The CDR3 has 15 residues. The V end lost 2 bases, the J end lost 2 bases, and 12 bases lay between the germline ends. Germline assignment: CDR1 SGDLS and CDR2 YYNGEE. The CDR3 region is CASSVGRSYTDTQYF. CDR3 sequence (DNA): TGTGCCAGCAGCGTTGGACGAAGCTACACAGATACGCAGTATTTT. The whole variable domain, remainder taken from reference TRBV9 and TRBJ2-3, is DSGVTQTPKHLITATGQRVTLRCSPRSGDLSVYWYQQSLDQGLQFLIQYYNGEERAKGNILERFSAQQFPDLHSELNLSSLELGDSALYFCASSVGRSYTDTQYFGPGTRLTVL.

This clone was recorded only once. The chain links TRBV7-9 to TRBJ2-3; D gene unclear. V lost 1 base and J lost 3, with 5 bases in between. The germline gives CDR1 SEHNR, CDR2 FQNEAQ (reference sequence). CDR3 length equals 13 residues. The CDR3 spells CASSLVGTDTQYF. In nucleotides, the CDR3 is TGTGCCAGCAGCTTAGTGGGGACAGATACGCAGTATTTT.

This clone has a single count. V gene TRBV19 combines with J gene TRBJ1-6; 7 bases fit TRBD1. CDR1 is LNHDA and CDR2 is SQIVND in the germline V gene (reference sequence). V shed 4 bases and J 5 bases; nucleotides not matched to a gene: 5. There are 15 residues in the CDR3. The CDR3 loop is CASSTHRGDNSPLHF. The CDR3 nucleotides read TGTGCCAGTAGTACGCACAGGGGTGATAATTCACCCCTCCACTTT.

The chain is built from TRBV5-8 and TRBJ2-7; D remains unclear. This CDR3 contains 16 residues. The germline CDR1 and CDR2 sequences are SGHTS and YDEGEE. The V and J ends lost 0 bases and 6 bases respectively, with 19 bases between them. The CDR3 nucleotides are TGTGCCAGCAGCTTGGCCATTGGGCCGATTGGCAGCGAGCAGTACTTC. As protein: CASSLAIGPIGSEQYF.

V is TRBV5-4 and J is TRBJ2-1; D gene uncertain. This CDR3 comprises 15 residues. Trimming took 4 bases from V and 3 from J, leaving 14 bases between them. Germline V gene data show CDR1 as SGHNT and CDR2 as YYREEE (reference sequence). In nucleotides, the CDR3 is TGTGCCAGCAGCGCGGTAGCCCAGCTCTACAATGAGCAGTTCTTC. Residues: CASSAVAQLYNEQFF. Using reference TRBV5-4 and TRBJ2-1 for the parts outside the CDR3, the full variable domain is ETGVTQSPTHLIKTRGQQVTLRCSSQSGHNTVSWYQQALGQGPQFIFQYYREEENGRGNFPPRFSGLQFPNYSSELNVNALELDDSALYLCASSAVAQLYNEQFFGPGTRLTVL.

The chain links TRBV12-2 to TRBJ1-6. TRBV12-2 constitutes a pseudogene. The CDR3 has 16 residues. The DNA for the CDR3 is TGTGCAAGTCGCTTAGCGTTCTGGGGAAGAAATTCACCCCTCCACTTT. Encoded protein: CASRLAFWGRNSPLHF.

The chain uses TRBV25-1 and TRBJ2-7; tentative D call: TRBD1 (5 bases). Trimming shortened V by 3 bases and J by 6 bases, and 12 bases separated the two germline ends. In germline, CDR1 is MGHDK, CDR2 SYGVNS. CDR3 length: 13 residues. For the CDR3, the DNA is TGTGCCAGCAGTGAGGGGTTGGGGCGCGAGCAGTACTTC. This translates into CASSEGLGREQYF.

The genes are TRBV6-5 and TRBJ1-3; weak D call: TRBD1 (5 bases). The CDR3 is 16 amino acids. CDR1 is MNHEY, CDR2 SVGAGI, per germline. The V gene lost 2 bases and the J gene lost 4 bases, with 15 bases spanning the gap. In nucleotides, the CDR3 is TGTGCCAGCAGTTACACCCCAGGGTGGGAAGGAAACACCATATATTTT. Translation gives CASSYTPGWEGNTIYF.

DNA of the CDR3: TGTGCCAGCAGCTTAGGTCCGCCCTATAGCAATCAGCCCCAGCATTTT. This encodes CASSLGPPYSNQPQHF. V usage is TRBV11-2 and J usage is TRBJ1-5, with D hard to call. CDR1 and CDR2 from the germline V gene are SGHAT and FQNNGV. Trimming removed 1 base from V and 0 bases from J, with 10 bases in between. This CDR3 has 16 amino acids. The full variable domain, rest sourced from reference TRBV11-2 and TRBJ1-5, is EAGVAQSPRYKIIEKRQSVAFWCNPISGHATLYWYQQILGQGPKLLIQFQNNGVVDDSQLPKDRFSAERLKGVDSTLKIQPAKLEDSAVYLCASSLGPPYSNQPQHFGDGTRLSIL.

CDR3 loop: CSARQGDGGYTF. The CDR3 region has the DNA TGCAGCGCCCGACAGGGAGACGGTGGCTACACCTTC. The rearrangement joins TRBV29-1 to TRBJ1-2; 7 positions agree with TRBD1. The CDR3 sequence is 12 residues long. V trimming: 7 bases; J trimming: 7 bases; junction bases outside the gene matches: 9. Per germline, CDR1 SQVTM and CDR2 ANQGSEA.

V usage is TRBV7-2 and J usage is TRBJ1-2; D is ambiguous. The CDR3 spans 17 residues. Germline CDR1 is SGHTA and CDR2 is FQGNSA. V was cut by 5 bases and J by 0 bases, with 19 bases left in between. The CDR3 sequence: CASSAKIIGLANYGYTF. CDR3 bases: TGTGCCAGCAGCGCGAAAATTATTGGTTTAGCTAACTATGGCTACACCTTC.

This clone has just one count. CDR3 sequence: CASSPQGPLDSTDTQYF. The CDR3 nucleotides read TGCGCCAGCAGCCCACAAGGCCCCCTCGACAGTACAGATACGCAGTATTTT. The gene calls are TRBV4-1 and TRBJ2-3, with D perhaps TRBD1 (5 bases). V lost 4 bases, J lost 3 bases, and 20 bases lay in between. The CDR3 has 17 residues. From germline, CDR1 is MGHRA and CDR2 YSYEKL.

The chain joins TRBV28 to TRBJ1-4, with 8 bases that match TRBD1. Germline V gives CDR1 MDHEN, CDR2 SYDVKM. The CDR3 contains 16 residues. V gave up 3 bases and J gave up 5 bases; unmatched junction bases: 8. The CDR3 spells CASSFGWDRKNEKLFF. CDR3 nucleotide sequence: TGTGCCAGCAGTTTTGGCTGGGACAGGAAAAATGAAAAACTGTTTTTT.

The chain recombines TRBV6-1 with TRBJ1-2; perhaps TRBD1 as D (5 bases). V was cut by 3 bases and J by 4 bases, with 15 bases left in between. This CDR3 is 15 amino acids long. CDR1 and CDR2 (germline): MNHNS, SASEGT. The CDR3 DNA is TGTGCCAGCAGTGATAGAACGGGGGTTACCTATGGCTACACCTTC. Its protein product is CASSDRTGVTYGYTF.

The rearrangement uses TRBV3-1 (or the pseudogene TRBV3-2) and TRBJ1-6; no clear D. The germline gives CDR1 LGHDT, CDR2 YNNKEL (reference sequence). The CDR3 contains 15 residues. The ends were cut back, 1 base at V and 7 bases at J, with 11 bases in the middle. In DNA form, the CDR3 reads TGTGCCAGCAGCCAAGGATGGGGAGGCAATTCACCCCTCCACTTT. Translation: CASSQGWGGNSPLHF.

About this clone: The sample holds other DNA sequences that translate to the same CDR3. This rearrangement joins TRBV20-1 to TRBJ1-2, with D unclear. The CDR3 contains 10 residues. The V gene's germline CDR1 is DFQATT and CDR2 SNEGSKA (reference sequence). The germline V and J ends were trimmed by 6 bases and 3 bases, with 5 bases remaining between them. The CDR3 region is CSAGDYGYTF. In DNA, the CDR3 is TGCAGTGCCGGGGACTATGGCTACACCTTC.